This TCR beta chain emerged from a study of T cell repertoires in ileal Crohn's disease. Study in general: Every patient was operated on for stricturing (about 60%) or penetrating (around 40%) complications. Per sample, roughly 0.45 micrograms of biopsy DNA were TCRB immunosequenced.

J gave up 3 bases and V 4 bases, and 3 bases lay outside the gene matches. Looked up from germline, CDR1 is MNHNS and CDR2 is SASEGT. This CDR3 region has 14 residues. Time point in this sample: inflamed ileum from the surgical specimen. The study's findings and limits: Endoscopic recurrence occurred in every patient whose clonality exceeded 26.8%.

Assay: immunoSEQ multiplex PCR; the TCRdb copy retains only in-frame clones and omits some. Found here are approximately 14,000 clones, around 85% of them singletons; the top ten hold roughly 14%. With regard to this clone: The antigen is undetermined.

The material sequenced was ileal tissue. This rearrangement joins TRBV6-1 to TRBJ2-3, with 8 bases aligning to TRBD1. The receptor was derived from an adult with Crohn's disease. CDR3 coding DNA: TGTGCCAGCAGTGCACGACAGGGGACAGATACGCAGTATTTT. It translates to CASSARQGTDTQYF.